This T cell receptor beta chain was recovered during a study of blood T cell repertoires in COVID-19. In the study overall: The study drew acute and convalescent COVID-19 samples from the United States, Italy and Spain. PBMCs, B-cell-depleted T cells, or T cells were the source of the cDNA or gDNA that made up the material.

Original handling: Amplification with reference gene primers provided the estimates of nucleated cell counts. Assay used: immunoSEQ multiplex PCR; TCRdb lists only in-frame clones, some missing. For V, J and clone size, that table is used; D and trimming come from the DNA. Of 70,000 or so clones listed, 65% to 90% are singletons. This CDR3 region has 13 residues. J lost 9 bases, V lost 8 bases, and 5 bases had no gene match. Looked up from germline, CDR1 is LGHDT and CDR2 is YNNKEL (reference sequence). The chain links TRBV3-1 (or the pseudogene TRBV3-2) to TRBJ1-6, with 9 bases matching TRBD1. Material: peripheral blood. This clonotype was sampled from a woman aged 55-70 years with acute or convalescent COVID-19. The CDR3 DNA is TGTGCCAGCTCACAGGGGGCGCGTTCACCCCTCCACTTT. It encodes CASSQGARSPLHF.